Below, 15 T cell receptor beta chains from the same sample are listed, as sequenced in a study of metastatic and nonmetastatic thyroid tumors (TCRdb year 2020). Receptors were amplified or captured by PCR. Sequenced using an Illumina HiSeq 4000. Using fastp at Q25 and MiXCR, TCRdb reprocessed the public reads and kept productive beta chains. The table for this sample lists 50,000 to 65,000 clones; approximately 4.1% of them were counted only once. The ten biggest clones cover approximately 20% of the sample. None of the patients had been given any treatment before thyroid surgery. Specimen: blood. These receptors all come from a female donor with papillary thyroid cancer or a benign thyroid nodule (not recorded which). Some clones in this sample may be carry-over from other donors' samples.

This clone was observed many times. A much larger clone is a single base away; this may be a read error. V is TRBV7-2 and J is TRBJ2-7; 7 bases agree with TRBD1. This CDR3 has 15 amino acids. Germline CDR1 is SGHTA and CDR2 is FQGNSA. For the CDR3, the DNA is TGTGCCAGCAGCTTAGAGACAGGGATCTCCTACGAGCAGCACTTC. Protein sequence: CASSLETGISYEQHF.

V gene TRBV6-5 combines with J gene TRBJ2-3; the match to TRBD2 covers 14 bases. The CDR3 consists of 18 residues. The ends lost 5 bases at V and 3 bases at J; junction bases unmatched: 10. Germline lookup yields CDR1 MNHEY and CDR2 SVGAGI. CDR3 sequence (DNA): TGTGCCAGCAGTCACTACACCGGACTAGCGGGAGGAACAGATACGCAGTATTTT. Protein: CASSHYTGLAGGTDTQYF.

This clone occurred a few times. This rearrangement joins TRBV12-3 or TRBV12-4 to TRBJ1-5; possible D gene TRBD1, 5 bases. The CDR3 spans 16 residues. V shed 3 bases and J shed 1 base, with 13 bases lying between them. In nucleotides, the CDR3 is TGTGCCAGCAGTTTGGGGGGGGGACGGAGCAATCAGCCCCAGCATTTT. It encodes CASSLGGGRSNQPQHF.

This clone was seen only a few times. This sequence joins TRBV7-9 and TRBJ1-1; possibly TRBD1 for D (6 bases). Germline-derived CDR1 and CDR2 are SEHNR and FQNEAQ (reference sequence). The CDR3 has 14 amino acids. V was shortened by 11 bases and J by 4 bases, with 20 bases between the two germline ends. The CDR3 DNA sequence: TGTGCCGTTTGGGAGACAGGACTAGTCACTGAAGCTTTCTTT. Its translation is CAVWETGLVTEAFF.

This clone was seen only a few times. A read error is possible here, since a much larger clone lies one base away. Other DNA variants within this sample encode the same CDR3. This chain joins TRBV20-1 and TRBJ1-4; D possibly corresponds to TRBD1 (5 bases). V was pared by 0 bases and J by 4 bases, with 12 bases between. There are 15 residues in the CDR3. Germline V gives CDR1 DFQATT, CDR2 SNEGSKA (reference sequence). CDR3 in amino acids: CSARDPGQGNEKLFF. The DNA of the CDR3 is TGCAGTGCTAGAGATCCCGGGCAGGGTAATGAAAAACTGTTTTTT.

For this clone: Given a much more abundant clone one base away, this may be a read error. At the DNA level, this CDR3 is encoded by other sequences in the same sample as well. This rearrangement joins TRBV4-2 to TRBJ1-4; unclear D gene. This CDR3 spans 15 amino acids. Germline-derived CDR1 and CDR2 are LGHNA and YNFKEQ. CDR3 sequence (DNA): TGTGCCAGCAGCCAAGAAGCCAGGAGTAATGAAAAGCTGTTTTTT. It specifies CASSQEARSNEKLFF.

V is TRBV6-1 and J is TRBJ2-7; D gene uncertain. Germline V gene sequence: CDR1 MNHNS, CDR2 SASEGT. The CDR3 has 11 residues. V dropped 6 bases and J dropped 6 bases, with 9 bases sitting between them. DNA for the CDR3: TGTGCCAGCAGGGCCTTCCTCGAGCAGTACTTC. Translation: CASRAFLEQYF.

This clone has at least ten counts. The rearrangement links TRBV5-1 to TRBJ1-6; D possibly corresponds to TRBD1 (5 bases). V lost 5 bases, J lost 3 bases, and 9 bases lay in between. This CDR3 comprises 14 residues. Germline CDR1 is SGHRS and CDR2 is YFSETQ. CDR3 region: CASRAGSYNSPLHF. CDR3 coding DNA: TGCGCCAGCAGGGCAGGGAGCTATAATTCACCCCTCCACTTT.

With regard to this clone: Compared with germline, one end of the junction differs, possibly owing to a read error. J is TRBJ1-2 and V is TRBV12-3 or TRBV12-4; no clear D. This CDR3 is built from 15 residues. The CDR3 DNA reads TGTGCCAGCAGTTTGTCAAGGGCGGCGGGCTATGTCTACACCTTC. It is translated as CASSLSRAAGYVYTF.

This clone appeared many times. The V gene is TRBV20-1, the J gene TRBJ1-6; D uncertain. Germline values: CDR1 DFQATT, CDR2 SNEGSKA (reference sequence). The CDR3 covers 11 residues. With 3 bases removed from V and 11 bases from J, the gap between germline ends came to 8 bases. DNA for the CDR3: TGCAGTGCTAGGAGAAGGCCACCCCTCCACTTT. Translating it yields CSARRRPPLHF.

The table lists this clone with many counts. The chain uses TRBV10-3 and TRBJ2-7, with 11 bases fitting TRBD1. J lost 3 bases, V lost 5 bases, and 6 bases had no gene match. The CDR3 has 15 amino acids. Germline CDR1 ENHRY, CDR2 SYGVKD. CDR3 nucleotide sequence: TGTGCCATCAGTCCTTCGGGGACAGGGGGCTACGAGCAGTACTTC. Residues: CAISPSGTGGYEQYF.

This clone was picked up many times. CDR3 sequence (DNA): TGTGCCAGCAGCCAGACAGGACATAATTCACCCCTCCACTTT. It encodes CASSQTGHNSPLHF. The genes are TRBV14 and TRBJ1-6, with D perhaps TRBD1 (6 bases). Germline CDR1 and CDR2: SGHDN and FVKESK. The CDR3 runs to 14 residues. With 3 bases removed from V and 5 bases from J, the gap between germline ends came to 8 bases. The variable domain in full, with the rest retrieved from reference TRBV14 and TRBJ1-6, is EAGVTQFPSHSVIEKGQTVTLRCDPISGHDNLYWYRRVMGKEIKFLLHFVKESKQDESGMPNNRFLAERTGGTYSTLKVQPAELEDSGVYFCASSQTGHNSPLHFGNGTRLTVT.

The table lists this clone with many counts. The chain couples TRBV7-3 to TRBJ1-2; no firm D call. Germline lookup yields CDR1 SGHTA and CDR2 FQGTGA. The length of the CDR3 is 15 residues. The germline V and J ends were trimmed by 1 base and 8 bases, with 17 bases remaining between them. The CDR3 nucleotides are TGTGCCAGCAGCTTAAATGGCGGCACCCTGGGGGGCTACACCTTC. Translation gives CASSLNGGTLGGYTF.

The chain carries TRBV11-3 and TRBJ2-7; 11 bases agree with TRBD1. The CDR3 runs to 18 residues. Germline V lookup: CDR1 SGHNT, CDR2 YENEEA. V lost 2 bases and J lost 3; bases outside the gene matches: 12. CDR3 amino acids: CASSLSNRDRGFLYEQYF. The CDR3, as DNA: TGTGCCAGCAGCTTATCCAACCGGGACAGGGGGTTCCTCTACGAGCAGTACTTC. Together with reference TRBV11-3 and TRBJ2-7, the CDR3 gives the full variable domain: EAGVVQSPRYKIIEKKQPVAFWCNPISGHNTLYWYLQNLGQGPELLIRYENEEAVDDSQLPKDRFSAERLKGVDSTLKIQPAELGDSAVYLCASSLSNRDRGFLYEQYFGPGTRLTVT.

This clone was counted at least ten times. The chain carries TRBV15 and TRBJ2-5, with 7 bases matching TRBD1. Per germline, CDR1 LNHNV and CDR2 YYDKDF (reference sequence). The V gene end was trimmed by 3 bases and the J gene end by 1 base; junction bases not matched to a gene: 5. This CDR3 comprises 15 residues. CDR3 nucleotide sequence: TGTGCCACCAGCAGCTCACAGGGGATCCAAGAGACCCAGTACTTC. Translation gives CATSSSQGIQETQYF. Looking up the rest from reference TRBV15 and TRBJ2-5 gives the full variable domain: DAMVIQNPRYQVTQFGKPVTLSCSQTLNHNVMYWYQQKSSQAPKLLFHYYDKDFNNEADTPDNFQSRRPNTSFCFLDIRSPGLGDTAMYLCATSSSQGIQETQYFGPGTRLLVL.